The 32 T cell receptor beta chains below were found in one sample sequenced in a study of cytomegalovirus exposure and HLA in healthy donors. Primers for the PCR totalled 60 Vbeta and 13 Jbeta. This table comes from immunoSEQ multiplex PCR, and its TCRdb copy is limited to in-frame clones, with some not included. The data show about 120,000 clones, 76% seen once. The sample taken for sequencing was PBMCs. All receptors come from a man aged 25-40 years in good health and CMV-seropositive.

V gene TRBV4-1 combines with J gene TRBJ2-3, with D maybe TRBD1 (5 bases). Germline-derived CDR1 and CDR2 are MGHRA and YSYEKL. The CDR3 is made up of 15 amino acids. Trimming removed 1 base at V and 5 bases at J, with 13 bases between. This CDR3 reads CASSQVTVSKDTQYF. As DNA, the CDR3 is TGCGCCAGCAGCCAAGTGACAGTCAGTAAAGATACGCAGTATTTT.

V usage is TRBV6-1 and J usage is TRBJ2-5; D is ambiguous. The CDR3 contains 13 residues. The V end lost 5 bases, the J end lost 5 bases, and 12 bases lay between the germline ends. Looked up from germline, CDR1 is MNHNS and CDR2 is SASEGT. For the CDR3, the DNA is TGTGCCAGCAGTTTGGTGGTAGCCGAGACCCAGTACTTC. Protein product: CASSLVVAETQYF.

The CDR3 DNA follows: TGTGCCAGCAGCTCGCTTATGACATTTTCTGGAAACACCATATATTTT. Translation gives CASSSLMTFSGNTIYF. The chain employs TRBV5-6 and TRBJ1-3; D unclear. Germline-derived CDR1 and CDR2 are SGHDT and YYEEEE. Trimming took off 3 bases at V and 1 base at J, with 14 bases between the two ends. CDR3 length equals 16 residues. Full variable domain (outside the CDR3, taken from reference TRBV5-6 and TRBJ1-3): DAGVTQSPTHLIKTRGQQVTLRCSPKSGHDTVSWYQQALGQGPQFIFQYYEEEERQRGNFPDRFSGHQFPNYSSELNVNALLLGDSALYLCASSSLMTFSGNTIYFGEGSWLTVV.

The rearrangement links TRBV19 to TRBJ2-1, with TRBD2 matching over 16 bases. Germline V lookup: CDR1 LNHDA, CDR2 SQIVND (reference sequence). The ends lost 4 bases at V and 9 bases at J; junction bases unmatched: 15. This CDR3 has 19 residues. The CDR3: CASSTSGLAGGLGWGEQFF. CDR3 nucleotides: TGTGCCAGTAGTACTTCGGGACTAGCGGGGGGGCTAGGATGGGGTGAGCAGTTCTTC.

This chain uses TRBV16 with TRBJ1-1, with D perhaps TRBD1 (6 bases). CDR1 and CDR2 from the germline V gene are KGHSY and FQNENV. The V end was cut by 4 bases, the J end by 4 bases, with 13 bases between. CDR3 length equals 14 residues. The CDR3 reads CASSPRGGTTEAFF. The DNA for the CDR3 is TGTGCCAGCAGCCCCAGGGGTGGGACCACTGAAGCTTTCTTT.

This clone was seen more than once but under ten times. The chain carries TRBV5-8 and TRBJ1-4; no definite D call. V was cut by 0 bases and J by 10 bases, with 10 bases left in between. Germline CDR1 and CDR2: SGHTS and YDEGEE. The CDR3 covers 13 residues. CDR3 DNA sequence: TGTGCCAGCAGCTTGGTATCGGCGGTAAAACTGTTTTTT. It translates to CASSLVSAVKLFF.

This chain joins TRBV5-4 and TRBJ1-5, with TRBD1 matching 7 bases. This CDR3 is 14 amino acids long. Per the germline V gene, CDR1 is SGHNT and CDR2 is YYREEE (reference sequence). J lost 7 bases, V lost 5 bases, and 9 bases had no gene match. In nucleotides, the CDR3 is TGTGCCAGCAGTTTTCAGGGGGGCGGCCAGCCCCAGCATTTT. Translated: CASSFQGGGQPQHF.

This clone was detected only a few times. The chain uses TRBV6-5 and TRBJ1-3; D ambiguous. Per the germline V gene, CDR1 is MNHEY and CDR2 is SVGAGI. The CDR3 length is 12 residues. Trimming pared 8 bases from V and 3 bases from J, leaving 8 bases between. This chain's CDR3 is CASGPRGNTIYF. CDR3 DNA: TGTGCCAGCGGCCCCCGTGGAAACACCATATATTTT.

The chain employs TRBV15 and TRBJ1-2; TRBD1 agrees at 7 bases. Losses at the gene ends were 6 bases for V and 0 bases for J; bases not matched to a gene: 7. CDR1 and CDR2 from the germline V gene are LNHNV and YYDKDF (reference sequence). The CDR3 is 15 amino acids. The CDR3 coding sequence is TGTGCCACCAGGACAGGGCACCTGACTAACTATGGCTACACCTTC. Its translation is CATRTGHLTNYGYTF. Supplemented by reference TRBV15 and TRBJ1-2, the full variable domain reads DAMVIQNPRYQVTQFGKPVTLSCSQTLNHNVMYWYQQKSSQAPKLLFHYYDKDFNNEADTPDNFQSRRPNTSFCFLDIRSPGLGDTAMYLCATRTGHLTNYGYTFGSGTRLTVV.

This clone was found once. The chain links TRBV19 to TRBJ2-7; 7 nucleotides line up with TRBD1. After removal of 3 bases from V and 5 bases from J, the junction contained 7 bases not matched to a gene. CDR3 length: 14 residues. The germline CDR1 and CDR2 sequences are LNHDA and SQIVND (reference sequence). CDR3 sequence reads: CASSISETGNEQYF. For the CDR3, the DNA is TGTGCCAGTAGTATCTCCGAGACAGGGAACGAGCAGTACTTC.

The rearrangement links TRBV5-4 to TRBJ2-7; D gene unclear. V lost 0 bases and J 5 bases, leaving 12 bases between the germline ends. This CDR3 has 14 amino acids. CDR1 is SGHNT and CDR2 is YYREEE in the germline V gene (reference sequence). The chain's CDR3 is CASSLGRGGDEQYF. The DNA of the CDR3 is TGTGCCAGCAGCTTGGGACGAGGCGGCGACGAGCAGTACTTC.

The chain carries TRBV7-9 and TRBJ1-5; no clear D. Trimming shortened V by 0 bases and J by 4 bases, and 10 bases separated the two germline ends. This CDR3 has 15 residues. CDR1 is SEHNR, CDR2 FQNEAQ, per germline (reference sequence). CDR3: CASSLAPGSNQPQHF. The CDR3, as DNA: TGTGCCAGCAGCTTAGCGCCCGGGTCAAATCAGCCCCAGCATTTT.

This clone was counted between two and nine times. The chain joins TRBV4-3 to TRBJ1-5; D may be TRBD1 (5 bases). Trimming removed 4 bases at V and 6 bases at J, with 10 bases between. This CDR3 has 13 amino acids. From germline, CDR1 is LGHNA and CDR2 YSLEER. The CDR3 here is CASSPGEGQPQHF. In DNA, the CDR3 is TGCGCCAGCAGCCCGGGGGAGGGTCAGCCCCAGCATTTT.

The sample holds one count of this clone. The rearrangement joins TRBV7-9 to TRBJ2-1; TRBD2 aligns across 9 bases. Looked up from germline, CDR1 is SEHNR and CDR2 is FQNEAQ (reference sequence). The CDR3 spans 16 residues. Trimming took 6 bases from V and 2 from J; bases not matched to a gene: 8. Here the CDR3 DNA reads TGTGCCAGCAGTTGGTCTAGCGGGAATCCCTACAATGAGCAGTTCTTC. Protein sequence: CASSWSSGNPYNEQFF. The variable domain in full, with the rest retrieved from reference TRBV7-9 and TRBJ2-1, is DTGVSQNPRHKITKRGQNVTFRCDPISEHNRLYWYRQTLGQGPEFLTYFQNEAQLEKSRLLSDRFSAERPKGSFSTLEIQRTEQGDSAMYLCASSWSSGNPYNEQFFGPGTRLTVL.

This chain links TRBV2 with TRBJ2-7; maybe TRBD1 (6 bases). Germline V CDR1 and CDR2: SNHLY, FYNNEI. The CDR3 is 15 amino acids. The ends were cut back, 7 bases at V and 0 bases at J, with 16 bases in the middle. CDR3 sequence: CASNGGQLLSYEQYF. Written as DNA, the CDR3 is TGTGCCAGCAATGGTGGACAGTTACTCTCCTACGAGCAGTACTTC.

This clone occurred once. The CDR3 here is CASSLEVSGAYEQYF. For the CDR3, the DNA is TGTGCCAGCAGTTTAGAGGTTAGCGGGGCCTACGAGCAGTACTTC. The chain recombines TRBV27 with TRBJ2-7; 8 bases match TRBD2. CDR3 length: 15 residues. V dropped 2 bases and J dropped 2; count of bases not matched to a gene: 5. The V gene's germline CDR1 is MNHEY and CDR2 SMNVEV (reference sequence).

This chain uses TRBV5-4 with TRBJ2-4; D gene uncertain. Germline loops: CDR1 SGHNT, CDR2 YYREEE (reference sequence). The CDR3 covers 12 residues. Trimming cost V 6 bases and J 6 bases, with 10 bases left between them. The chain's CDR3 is CASTIDGNIQYF. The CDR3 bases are TGTGCCAGCACCATAGATGGAAACATTCAGTACTTC.

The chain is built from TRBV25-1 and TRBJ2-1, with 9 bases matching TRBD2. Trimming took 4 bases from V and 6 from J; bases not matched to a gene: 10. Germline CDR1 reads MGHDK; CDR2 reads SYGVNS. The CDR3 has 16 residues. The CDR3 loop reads CASSGLGLAGFNEQFF. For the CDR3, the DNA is TGTGCCAGCAGTGGGTTGGGCCTAGCGGGGTTCAATGAGCAGTTCTTC.

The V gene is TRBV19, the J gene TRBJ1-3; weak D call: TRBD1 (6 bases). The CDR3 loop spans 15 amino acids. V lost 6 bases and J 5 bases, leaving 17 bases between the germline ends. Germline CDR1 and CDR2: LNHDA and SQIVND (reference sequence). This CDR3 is CASRHPGHTRNTIYF. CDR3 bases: TGTGCCAGTAGACATCCGGGACACACAAGAAACACCATATATTTT.

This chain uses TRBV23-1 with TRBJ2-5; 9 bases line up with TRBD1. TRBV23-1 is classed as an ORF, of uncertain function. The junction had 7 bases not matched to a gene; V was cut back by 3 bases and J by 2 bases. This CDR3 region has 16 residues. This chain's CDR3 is CASSQNLGQGQETQYF. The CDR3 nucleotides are TGCGCCAGCAGTCAGAACCTCGGACAGGGGCAAGAGACCCAGTACTTC.

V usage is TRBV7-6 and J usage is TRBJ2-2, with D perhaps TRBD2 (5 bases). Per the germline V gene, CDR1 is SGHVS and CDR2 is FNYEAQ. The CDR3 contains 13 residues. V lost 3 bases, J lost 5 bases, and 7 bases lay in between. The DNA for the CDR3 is TGTGCCAGCAGCTTCGGAGGAACCGGGGAGCTGTTTTTT. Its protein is CASSFGGTGELFF.

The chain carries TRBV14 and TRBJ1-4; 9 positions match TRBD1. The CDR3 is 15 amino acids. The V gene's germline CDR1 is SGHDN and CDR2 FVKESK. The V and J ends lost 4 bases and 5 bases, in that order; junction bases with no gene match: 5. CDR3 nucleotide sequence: TGTGCCAGCAGCCTTACAGGGGGCCTAAATGAAAAACTGTTTTTT. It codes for CASSLTGGLNEKLFF.

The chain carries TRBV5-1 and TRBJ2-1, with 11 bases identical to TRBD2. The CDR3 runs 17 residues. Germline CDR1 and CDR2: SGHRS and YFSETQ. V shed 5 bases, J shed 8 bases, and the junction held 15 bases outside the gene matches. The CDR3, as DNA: TGCGCCAGCAGGCCCGGGACTAGCGGTTTCGGGATGTATGAGCAGTTCTTC. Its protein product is CASRPGTSGFGMYEQFF.

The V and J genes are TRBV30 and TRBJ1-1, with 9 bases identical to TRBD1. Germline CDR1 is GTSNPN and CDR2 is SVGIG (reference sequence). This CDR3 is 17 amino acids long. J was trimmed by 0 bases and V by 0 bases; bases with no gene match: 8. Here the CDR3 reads CAWSVGGQGFMNTEAFF. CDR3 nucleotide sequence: TGTGCCTGGAGTGTAGGGGGACAGGGATTCATGAACACTGAAGCTTTCTTT.

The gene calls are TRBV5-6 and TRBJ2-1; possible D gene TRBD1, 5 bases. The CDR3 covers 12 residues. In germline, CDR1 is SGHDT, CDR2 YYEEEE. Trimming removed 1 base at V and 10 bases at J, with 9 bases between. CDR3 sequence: CASSLWGSEQFF. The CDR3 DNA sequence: TGTGCCAGCAGCTTGTGGGGCTCCGAGCAGTTCTTC. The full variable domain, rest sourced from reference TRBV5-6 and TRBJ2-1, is DAGVTQSPTHLIKTRGQQVTLRCSPKSGHDTVSWYQQALGQGPQFIFQYYEEEERQRGNFPDRFSGHQFPNYSSELNVNALLLGDSALYLCASSLWGSEQFFGPGTRLTVL.

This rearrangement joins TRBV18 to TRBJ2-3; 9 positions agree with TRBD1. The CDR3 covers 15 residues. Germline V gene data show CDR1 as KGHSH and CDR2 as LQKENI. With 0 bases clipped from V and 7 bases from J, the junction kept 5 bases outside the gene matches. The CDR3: CASSPPDRGSYTQYF. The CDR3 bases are TGTGCCAGCTCACCACCCGACAGGGGGTCATATACGCAGTATTTT. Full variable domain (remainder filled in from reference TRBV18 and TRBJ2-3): NAGVMQNPRHLVRRRGQEARLRCSPMKGHSHVYWYRQLPEEGLKFMVYLQKENIIDESGMPKERFSAEFPKEGPSILRIQQVVRGDSAAYFCASSPPDRGSYTQYFGPGTRLTVL.

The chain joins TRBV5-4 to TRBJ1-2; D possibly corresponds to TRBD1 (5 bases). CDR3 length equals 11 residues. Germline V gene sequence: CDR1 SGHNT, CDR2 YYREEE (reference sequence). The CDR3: CAYDSNYGYTF. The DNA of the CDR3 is TGTGCTTACGACAGTAACTATGGCTACACCTTC.

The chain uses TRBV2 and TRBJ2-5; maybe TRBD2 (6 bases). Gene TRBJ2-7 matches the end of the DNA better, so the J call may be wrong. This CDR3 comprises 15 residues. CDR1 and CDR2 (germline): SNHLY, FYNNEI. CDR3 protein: CASATTTRDRYEQYF. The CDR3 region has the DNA TGTGCCAGCGCCACGACGACGCGGGATCGCTACGAGCAGTACTTC.

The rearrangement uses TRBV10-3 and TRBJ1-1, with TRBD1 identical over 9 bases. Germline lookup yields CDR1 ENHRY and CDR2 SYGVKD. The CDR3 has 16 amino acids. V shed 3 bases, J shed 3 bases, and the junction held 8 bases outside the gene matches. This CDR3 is CAISDPPQGAYTEAFF. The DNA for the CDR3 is TGTGCCATCAGTGATCCCCCACAGGGGGCTTACACTGAAGCTTTCTTT.

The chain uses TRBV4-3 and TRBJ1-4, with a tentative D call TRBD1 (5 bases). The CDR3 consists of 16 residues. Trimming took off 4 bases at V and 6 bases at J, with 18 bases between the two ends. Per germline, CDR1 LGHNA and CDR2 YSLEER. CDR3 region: CASSRSGGGADEKLFF. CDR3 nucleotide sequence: TGCGCCAGCAGCCGATCGGGGGGAGGCGCGGATGAAAAACTGTTTTTT.

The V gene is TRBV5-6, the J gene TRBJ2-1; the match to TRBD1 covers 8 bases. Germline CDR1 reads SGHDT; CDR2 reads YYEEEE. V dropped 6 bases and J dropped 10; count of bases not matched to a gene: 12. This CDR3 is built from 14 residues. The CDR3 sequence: CASTSGQGDREQFF. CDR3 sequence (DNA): TGTGCCAGCACCTCAGGCCAGGGGGACAGGGAGCAGTTCTTC.

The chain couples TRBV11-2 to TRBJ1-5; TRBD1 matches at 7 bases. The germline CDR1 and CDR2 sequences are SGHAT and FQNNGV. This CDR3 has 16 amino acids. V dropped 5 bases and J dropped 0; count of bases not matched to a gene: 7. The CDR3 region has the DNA TGTGCCAGCAGCCTAGGGACAGCTTATAGCAATCAGCCCCAGCATTTT. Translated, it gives CASSLGTAYSNQPQHF. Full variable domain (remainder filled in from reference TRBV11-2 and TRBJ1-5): EAGVAQSPRYKIIEKRQSVAFWCNPISGHATLYWYQQILGQGPKLLIQFQNNGVVDDSQLPKDRFSAERLKGVDSTLKIQPAKLEDSAVYLCASSLGTAYSNQPQHFGDGTRLSIL.